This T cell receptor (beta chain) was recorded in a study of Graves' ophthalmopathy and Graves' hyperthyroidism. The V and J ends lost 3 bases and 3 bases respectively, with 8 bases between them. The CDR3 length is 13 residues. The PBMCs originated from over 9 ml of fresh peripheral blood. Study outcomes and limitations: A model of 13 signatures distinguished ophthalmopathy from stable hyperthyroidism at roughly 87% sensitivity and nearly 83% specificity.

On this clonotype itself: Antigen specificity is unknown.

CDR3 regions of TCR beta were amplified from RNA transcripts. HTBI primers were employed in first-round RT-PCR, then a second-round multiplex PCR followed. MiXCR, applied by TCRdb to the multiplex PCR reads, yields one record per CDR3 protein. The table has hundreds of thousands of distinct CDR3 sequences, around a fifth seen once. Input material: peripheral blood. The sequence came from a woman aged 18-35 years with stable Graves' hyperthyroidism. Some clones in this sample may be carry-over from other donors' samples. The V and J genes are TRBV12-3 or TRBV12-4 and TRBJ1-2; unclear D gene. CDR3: CASSFRSYYGYTF. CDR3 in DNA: TGTGCCAGCAGTTTTCGCAGTTACTATGGCTACACCTTC.